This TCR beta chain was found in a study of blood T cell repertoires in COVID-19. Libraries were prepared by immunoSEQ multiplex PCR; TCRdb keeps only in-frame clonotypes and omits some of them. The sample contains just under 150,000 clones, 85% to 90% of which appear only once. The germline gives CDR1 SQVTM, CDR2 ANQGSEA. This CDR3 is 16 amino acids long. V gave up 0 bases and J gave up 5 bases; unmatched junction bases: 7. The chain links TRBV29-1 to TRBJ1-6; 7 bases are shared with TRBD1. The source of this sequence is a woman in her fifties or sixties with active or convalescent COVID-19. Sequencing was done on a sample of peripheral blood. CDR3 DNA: TGCAGCGTTGAAGATGAAAAGGGGGCTAATAATTCACCCCTCCACTTT. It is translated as CSVEDEKGANNSPLHF. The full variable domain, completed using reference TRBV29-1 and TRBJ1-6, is SAVISQKPSRDICQRGTSLTIQCQVDSQVTMMFWYRQQPGQSLTLIATANQGSEATYESGFVIDKFPISRPNLTFSTLTVSNMSPEDSSIYLCSVEDEKGANNSPLHFGNGTRLTVT.